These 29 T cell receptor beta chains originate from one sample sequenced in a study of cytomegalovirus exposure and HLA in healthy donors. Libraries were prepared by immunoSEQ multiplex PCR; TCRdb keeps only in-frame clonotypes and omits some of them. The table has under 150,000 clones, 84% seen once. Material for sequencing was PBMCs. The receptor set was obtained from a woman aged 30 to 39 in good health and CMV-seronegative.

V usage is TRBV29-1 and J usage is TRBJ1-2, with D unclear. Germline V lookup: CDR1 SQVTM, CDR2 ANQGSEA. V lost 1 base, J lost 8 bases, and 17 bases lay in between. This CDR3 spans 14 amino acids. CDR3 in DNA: TGCAGCGTTGAAGTTTTTGGGAGGACCAGCGGCTACACCTTC. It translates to CSVEVFGRTSGYTF. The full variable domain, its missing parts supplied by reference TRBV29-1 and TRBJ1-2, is SAVISQKPSRDICQRGTSLTIQCQVDSQVTMMFWYRQQPGQSLTLIATANQGSEATYESGFVIDKFPISRPNLTFSTLTVSNMSPEDSSIYLCSVEVFGRTSGYTFGSGTRLTVV.

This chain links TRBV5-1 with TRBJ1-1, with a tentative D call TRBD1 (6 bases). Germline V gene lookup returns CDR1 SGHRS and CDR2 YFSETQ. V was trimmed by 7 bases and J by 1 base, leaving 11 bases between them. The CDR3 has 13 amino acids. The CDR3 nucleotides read TGCGCCAGCGCGTTGGGGGCGAACACTGAAGCTTTCTTT. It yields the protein CASALGANTEAFF. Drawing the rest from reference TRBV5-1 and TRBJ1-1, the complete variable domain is KAGVTQTPRYLIKTRGQQVTLSCSPISGHRSVSWYQQTPGQGLQFLFEYFSETQRNKGNFPGRFSGRQFSNSRSEMNVSTLELGDSALYLCASALGANTEAFFGQGTRLTVV.

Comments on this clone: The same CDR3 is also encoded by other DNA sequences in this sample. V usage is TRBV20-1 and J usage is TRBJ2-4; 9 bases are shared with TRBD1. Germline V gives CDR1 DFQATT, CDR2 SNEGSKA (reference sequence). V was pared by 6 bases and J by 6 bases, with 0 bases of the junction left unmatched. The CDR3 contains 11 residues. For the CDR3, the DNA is TGCAGTGCGGGACAGGGAAACATTCAGTACTTC. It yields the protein CSAGQGNIQYF.

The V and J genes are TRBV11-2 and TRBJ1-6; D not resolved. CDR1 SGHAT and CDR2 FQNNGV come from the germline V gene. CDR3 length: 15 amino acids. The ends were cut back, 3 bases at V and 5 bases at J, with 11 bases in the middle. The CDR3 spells CASSFTDTNNSPLHF. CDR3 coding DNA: TGTGCCAGCAGCTTTACAGATACGAATAATTCACCCCTCCACTTT.

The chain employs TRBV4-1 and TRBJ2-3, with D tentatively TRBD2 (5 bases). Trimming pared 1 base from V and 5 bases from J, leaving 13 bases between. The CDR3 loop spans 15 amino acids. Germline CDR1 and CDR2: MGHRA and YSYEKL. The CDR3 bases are TGCGCCAGCAGCCAAGCCCATCGTCGGGAAGATACGCAGTATTTT. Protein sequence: CASSQAHRREDTQYF.

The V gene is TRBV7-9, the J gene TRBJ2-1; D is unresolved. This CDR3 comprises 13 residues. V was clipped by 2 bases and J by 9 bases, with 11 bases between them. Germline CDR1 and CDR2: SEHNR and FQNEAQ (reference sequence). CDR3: CASSLSGEVEQFF. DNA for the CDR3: TGTGCCAGCAGCTTATCCGGAGAGGTTGAGCAGTTCTTC.

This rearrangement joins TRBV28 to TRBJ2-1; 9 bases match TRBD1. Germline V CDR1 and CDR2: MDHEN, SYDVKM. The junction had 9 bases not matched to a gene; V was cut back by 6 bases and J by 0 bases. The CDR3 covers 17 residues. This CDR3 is CASRIQGAGSSYNEQFF. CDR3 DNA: TGTGCCAGCAGGATACAGGGGGCGGGCAGCTCCTACAATGAGCAGTTCTTC.

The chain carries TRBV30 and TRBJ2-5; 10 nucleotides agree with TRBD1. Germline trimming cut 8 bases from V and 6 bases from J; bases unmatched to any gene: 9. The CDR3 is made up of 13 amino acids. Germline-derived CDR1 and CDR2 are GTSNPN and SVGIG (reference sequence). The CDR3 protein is CAGDRDRGKTQYF. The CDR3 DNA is TGTGCCGGGGACAGGGACAGGGGAAAGACCCAGTACTTC.

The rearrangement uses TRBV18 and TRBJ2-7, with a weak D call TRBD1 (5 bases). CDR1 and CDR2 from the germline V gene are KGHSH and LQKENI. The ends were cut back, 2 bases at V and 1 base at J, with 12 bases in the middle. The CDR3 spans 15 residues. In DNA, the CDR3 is TGTGCCAGCTCACCAAGGGGCAGGGATTCCTACGAGCAGTACTTC. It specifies CASSPRGRDSYEQYF.

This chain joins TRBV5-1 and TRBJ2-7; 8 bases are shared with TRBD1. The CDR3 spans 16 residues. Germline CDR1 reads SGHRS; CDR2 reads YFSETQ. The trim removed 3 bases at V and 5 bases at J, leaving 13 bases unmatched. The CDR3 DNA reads TGCGCCAGCAGCTGGAACCCCCAGGGGGCGAGTAACGAGCAGTACTTC. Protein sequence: CASSWNPQGASNEQYF.

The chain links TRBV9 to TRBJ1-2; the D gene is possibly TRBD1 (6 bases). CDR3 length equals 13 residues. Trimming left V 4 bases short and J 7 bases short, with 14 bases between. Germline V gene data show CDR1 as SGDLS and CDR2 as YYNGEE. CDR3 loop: CASSLPGARGYTF. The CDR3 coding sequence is TGTGCCAGCAGCCTACCAGGGGCTCGTGGCTACACCTTC.

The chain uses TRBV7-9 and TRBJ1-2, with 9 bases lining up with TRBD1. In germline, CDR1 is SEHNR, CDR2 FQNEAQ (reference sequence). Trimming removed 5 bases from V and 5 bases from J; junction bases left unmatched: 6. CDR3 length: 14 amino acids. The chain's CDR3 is CASSTGQGVYGYTF. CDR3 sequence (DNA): TGTGCCAGCAGCACGGGACAGGGCGTTTATGGCTACACCTTC.

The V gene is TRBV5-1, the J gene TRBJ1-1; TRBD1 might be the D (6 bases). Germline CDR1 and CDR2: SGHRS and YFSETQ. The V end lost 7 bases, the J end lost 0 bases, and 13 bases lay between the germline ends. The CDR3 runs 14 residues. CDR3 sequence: CASAFDRLNTEAFF. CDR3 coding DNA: TGCGCCAGCGCCTTTGACAGGTTGAACACTGAAGCTTTCTTT.

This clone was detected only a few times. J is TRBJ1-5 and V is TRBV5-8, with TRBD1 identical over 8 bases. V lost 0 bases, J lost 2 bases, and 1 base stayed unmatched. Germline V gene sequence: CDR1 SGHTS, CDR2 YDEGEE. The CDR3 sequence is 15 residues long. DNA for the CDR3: TGTGCCAGCAGCTTGGAGGGACAGGGCAATCAGCCCCAGCATTTT. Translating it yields CASSLEGQGNQPQHF.

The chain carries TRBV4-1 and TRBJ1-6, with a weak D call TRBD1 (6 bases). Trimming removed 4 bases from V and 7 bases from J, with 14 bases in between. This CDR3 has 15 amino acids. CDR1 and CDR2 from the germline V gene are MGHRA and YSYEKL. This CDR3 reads CASSPRQDFNSPLHF. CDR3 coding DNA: TGCGCCAGCAGCCCGAGACAGGACTTCAATTCACCCCTCCACTTT.

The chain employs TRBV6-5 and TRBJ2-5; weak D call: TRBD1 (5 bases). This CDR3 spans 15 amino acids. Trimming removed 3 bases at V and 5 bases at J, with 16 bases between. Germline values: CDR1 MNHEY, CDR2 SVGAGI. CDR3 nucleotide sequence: TGTGCCAGCAGTTATGGTGCAGGGTATATGGAGACCCAGTACTTC. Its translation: CASSYGAGYMETQYF.

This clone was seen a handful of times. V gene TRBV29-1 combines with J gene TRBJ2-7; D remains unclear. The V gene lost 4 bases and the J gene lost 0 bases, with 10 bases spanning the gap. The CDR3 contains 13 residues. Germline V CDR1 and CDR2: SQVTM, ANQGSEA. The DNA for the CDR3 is TGCAGCGTTGTAATGACGGGCTCCTACGAGCAGTACTTC. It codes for CSVVMTGSYEQYF.

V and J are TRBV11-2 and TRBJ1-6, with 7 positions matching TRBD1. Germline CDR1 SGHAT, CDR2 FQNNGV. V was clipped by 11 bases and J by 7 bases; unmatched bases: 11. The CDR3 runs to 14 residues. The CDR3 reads CASRAGTENSPLHF. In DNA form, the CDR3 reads TGTGCCTCAAGAGCAGGGACAGAGAATTCACCCCTCCACTTT.

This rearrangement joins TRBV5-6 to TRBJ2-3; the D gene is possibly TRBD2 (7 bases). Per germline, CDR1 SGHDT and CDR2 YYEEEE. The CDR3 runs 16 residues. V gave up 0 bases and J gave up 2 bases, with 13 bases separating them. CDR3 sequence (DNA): TGTGCCAGCAGCTTGGCTGCGGGGGCCTACACAGATACGCAGTATTTT. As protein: CASSLAAGAYTDTQYF.

The CDR3 spells CASSARQGANTEAFF. The CDR3 bases are TGCGCCAGCAGCGCCAGACAGGGGGCGAACACTGAAGCTTTCTTT. V is TRBV5-1 and J is TRBJ1-1; TRBD1 matches 10 bases. Germline CDR1 and CDR2: SGHRS and YFSETQ. The CDR3 totals 15 residues. V trimming: 4 bases; J trimming: 1 base; junction bases outside the gene matches: 4.

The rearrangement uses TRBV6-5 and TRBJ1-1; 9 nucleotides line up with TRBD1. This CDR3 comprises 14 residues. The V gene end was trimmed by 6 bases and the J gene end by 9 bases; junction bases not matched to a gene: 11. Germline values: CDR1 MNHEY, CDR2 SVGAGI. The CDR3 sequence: CASSAGQGLTKAFF. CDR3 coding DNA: TGTGCCAGCAGCGCGGGACAGGGCTTAACGAAAGCTTTCTTT.

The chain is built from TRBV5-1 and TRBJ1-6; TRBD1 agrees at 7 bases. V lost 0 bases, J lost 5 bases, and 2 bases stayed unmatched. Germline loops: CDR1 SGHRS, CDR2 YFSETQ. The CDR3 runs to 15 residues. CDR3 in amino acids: CASSLGQGDNSPLHF. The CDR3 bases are TGCGCCAGCAGCTTGGGACAGGGCGATAATTCACCCCTCCACTTT.

CDR3 bases: TGTGCCAGCAGCTTAGGGCTCACCTCCGTGGATGAGCAGTTCTTC. Its translation is CASSLGLTSVDEQFF. The chain links TRBV7-9 to TRBJ2-1; no clear D gene. The CDR3 runs 15 residues. Germline assignment: CDR1 SEHNR and CDR2 FQNEAQ (reference sequence). The V and J ends lost 1 base and 8 bases respectively, with 15 bases between them.

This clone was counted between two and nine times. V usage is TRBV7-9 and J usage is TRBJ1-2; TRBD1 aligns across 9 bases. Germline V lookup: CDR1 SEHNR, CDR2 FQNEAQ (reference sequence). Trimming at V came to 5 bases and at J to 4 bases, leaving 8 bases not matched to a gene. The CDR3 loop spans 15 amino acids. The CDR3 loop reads CASSPGTGTTYGYTF. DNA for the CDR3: TGTGCCAGCAGCCCCGGGACAGGGACTACCTATGGCTACACCTTC.

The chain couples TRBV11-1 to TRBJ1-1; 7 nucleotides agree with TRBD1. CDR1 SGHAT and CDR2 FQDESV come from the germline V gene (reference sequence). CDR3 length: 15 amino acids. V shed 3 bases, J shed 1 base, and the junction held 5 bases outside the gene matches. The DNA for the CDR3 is TGTGCCAGCAGCTTTGACAGGGCATGGAACACTGAAGCTTTCTTT. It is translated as CASSFDRAWNTEAFF.

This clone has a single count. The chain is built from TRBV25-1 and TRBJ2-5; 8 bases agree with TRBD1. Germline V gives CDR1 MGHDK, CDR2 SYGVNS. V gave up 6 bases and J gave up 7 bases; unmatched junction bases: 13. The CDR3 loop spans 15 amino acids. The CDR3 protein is CASRETGAAGVTQYF. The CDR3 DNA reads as TGTGCCAGCAGAGAGACAGGGGCCGCCGGGGTGACCCAGTACTTC.

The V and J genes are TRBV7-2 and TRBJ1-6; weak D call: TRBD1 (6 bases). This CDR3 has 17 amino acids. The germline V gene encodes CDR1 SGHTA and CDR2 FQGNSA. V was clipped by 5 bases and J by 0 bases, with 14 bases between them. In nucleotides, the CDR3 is TGTGCCAGCAGCGCACAGGGCCCGGGCTCCTATAATTCACCCCTCCACTTT. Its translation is CASSAQGPGSYNSPLHF. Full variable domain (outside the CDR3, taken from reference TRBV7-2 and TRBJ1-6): GAGVSQSPSNKVTEKGKDVELRCDPISGHTALYWYRQSLGQGLEFLIYFQGNSAPDKSGLPSDRFSAERTGGSVSTLTIQRTQQEDSAVYLCASSAQGPGSYNSPLHFGNGTRLTVT.

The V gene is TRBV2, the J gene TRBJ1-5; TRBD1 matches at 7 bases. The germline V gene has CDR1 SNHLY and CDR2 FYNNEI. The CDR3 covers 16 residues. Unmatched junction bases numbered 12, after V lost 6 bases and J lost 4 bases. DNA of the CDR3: TGTGCCAGCAGCAACCGGGACAGCAGATCGAATCAGCCCCAGCATTTT. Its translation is CASSNRDSRSNQPQHF.

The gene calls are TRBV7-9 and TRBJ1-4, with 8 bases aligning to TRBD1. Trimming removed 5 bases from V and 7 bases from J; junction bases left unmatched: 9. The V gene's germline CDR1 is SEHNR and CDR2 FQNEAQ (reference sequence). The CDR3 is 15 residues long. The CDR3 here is CASSPGGSRSEKLFF. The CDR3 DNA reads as TGTGCCAGCAGCCCAGGGGGCAGTCGATCTGAAAAACTGTTTTTT. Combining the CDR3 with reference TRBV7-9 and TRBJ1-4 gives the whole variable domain DTGVSQNPRHKITKRGQNVTFRCDPISEHNRLYWYRQTLGQGPEFLTYFQNEAQLEKSRLLSDRFSAERPKGSFSTLEIQRTEQGDSAMYLCASSPGGSRSEKLFFGSGTQLSVL.